Listed here are 25 T cell receptor beta chains from one sample, sequenced in a study of T-cell reconstitution after alpha-beta-depleted transplantation in children listed by TCRdb under 2016. The library was generated by PCR. Sequencing relied on an Illumina HiSeq 2500. TCR library preparation used molecular barcoding, with unique molecular identifiers applied to normalize quantification of the TCRbeta repertoire. The raw public reads went through TCRdb reprocessing: fastp at Q25, MiXCR clone calling, in-frame beta chains kept. Duplicate CDR3 protein sequences are folded into a single record with the most common DNA and genes. This sample gives fewer than 550,000 distinct CDR3 sequences in total; approximately 10% of them show up just once. About 5% of the sample is held by the ten biggest clonotypes. The sample consisted of PBMCs from the stem cell graft donor, taken from the stem cell graft. All receptors derive from a human donor who donated a stem cell graft to a child with acute myeloid leukemia.

This clonotype was picked up a small number of times. V is TRBV20-1 and J is TRBJ2-2; the D gene is possibly TRBD2 (6 bases). Trimming stripped 6 bases from V and 4 bases from J, with 27 bases between. The CDR3 runs 18 residues. CDR1 and CDR2 from the germline V gene are DFQATT and SNEGSKA (reference sequence). CDR3: CSARVSAGRGSVTGELFF. CDR3 nucleotides: TGCAGTGCCCGGGTCTCGGCGGGGCGCGGGTCCGTCACCGGGGAGCTGTTTTTT.

On this clonotype itself: One end of the junction fails to match germline, which may point to a read error. This chain connects TRBV20-1 to TRBJ1-5; TRBD1 matches at 8 bases. The CDR3 covers 14 residues. Germline V CDR1 and CDR2: DFQATT, SNEGSKA (reference sequence). The CDR3 DNA is TGCAGTGCTACCGCGGACAGGGAAAATCAGCCCCAGAATTTT. Translating gives CSATADRENQPQNF.

The J gene is TRBJ2-1, the V gene TRBV12-3 or TRBV12-4; TRBD2 matches 9 bases. The V segment lost 6 bases and the J segment 1 base; nucleotides outside the gene matches: 4. The CDR3 covers 15 residues. The CDR3 DNA reads TGTGCCAGCAGCAAGCGGGAGGCGTCCTACAATGAGCAGTTCTTC. Its protein is CASSKREASYNEQFF.

This clonotype was observed a few times. The chain combines TRBV7-8 with TRBJ2-4, with a weak D call TRBD2 (7 bases). The V end was cut by 4 bases, the J end by 1 base, with 26 bases between. The V gene's germline CDR1 is SGHVS and CDR2 FQNEAQ. The CDR3 extends over 20 amino acids. The DNA for the CDR3 is TGTGCCAGCAGCTCCAGCTGGGGCGCGGGGGCAGGGTTGGCCAAAAACATTCAGTACTTC. It translates to CASSSSWGAGAGLAKNIQYF.

This clonotype occurred a few times. The genes are TRBV9 and TRBJ2-1; D unclear. The V end was cut by 0 bases, the J end by 3 bases, with 7 bases between. Germline CDR1 is SGDLS and CDR2 is YYNGEE. This CDR3 is built from 14 residues. CDR3 in DNA: TGTGCCAGCAGCGTAGCTCCAGTCTACAATGAGCAGTTCTTC. Its translation: CASSVAPVYNEQFF.

Many counts were recorded for this clonotype. This chain uses TRBV6-1 with TRBJ1-1; 8 bases map to TRBD1. CDR1 is MNHNS and CDR2 is SASEGT in the germline V gene. The CDR3 loop spans 16 amino acids. Losses at the gene ends were 6 bases for V and 10 bases for J; bases not matched to a gene: 19. CDR3 nucleotide sequence: TGTGCCAGCAGCCCGACCCTGGACAGGGTTACCCTAGGAGCTTTCTTT. As protein: CASSPTLDRVTLGAFF.

This clonotype was seen a few times. The chain uses TRBV6-5 and TRBJ2-3; no reliable D call. The V gene's germline CDR1 is MNHEY and CDR2 SVGAGI. CDR3 size: 15 residues. V dropped 0 bases and J dropped 0 bases, with 7 bases sitting between them. CDR3 in amino acids: CASSYSAYSTDTQYF. The CDR3 coding sequence is TGTGCCAGCAGTTACTCTGCCTACAGCACAGATACGCAGTATTTT.

The table lists this clonotype with many counts. The DNA of the CDR3 is TGCAGCGTTAACGGCAGGGCAGGAGATACGCAGTATTTT. It encodes CSVNGRAGDTQYF. This rearrangement joins TRBV29-1 to TRBJ2-3; possibly TRBD1 for D (5 bases). Between the trimmed V and J ends, which lost 5 bases and 5 bases, there was a span of 14 bases. CDR3 length: 13 amino acids. Germline V gene data show CDR1 as SQVTM and CDR2 as ANQGSEA.

The J gene is TRBJ2-7, the V gene TRBV6-1; possibly TRBD1 for D (6 bases). The CDR3 covers 13 residues. Trimming stripped 6 bases from V and 7 bases from J, with 16 bases between. Germline V gene data show CDR1 as MNHNS and CDR2 as SASEGT. This CDR3 reads CASRTDRTQEQYF. The DNA of the CDR3 is TGTGCCAGCAGGACGGACAGAACTCAAGAGCAGTACTTC.

There are a few counts of this clonotype. V is TRBV29-1 and J is TRBJ2-1; TRBD2 might be the D (6 bases). Trimming removed 1 base from V and 0 bases from J, with 10 bases in between. The CDR3 is made up of 15 amino acids. CDR1 is SQVTM and CDR2 is ANQGSEA in the germline V gene. In nucleotides, the CDR3 is TGCAGCGTTGAAGTCGCGGGAAGCTCCTACAATGAGCAGTTCTTC. It yields the protein CSVEVAGSSYNEQFF.

This clonotype has just a few counts. This sequence joins TRBV12-3 or TRBV12-4 and TRBJ2-2, with a possible D match to TRBD1 (6 bases). The CDR3 length is 15 residues. The germline V and J ends were trimmed by 6 bases and 3 bases, with 14 bases remaining between them. CDR3: CASSFRGIYTGELFF. The CDR3 region has the DNA TGTGCCAGCAGCTTTAGGGGGATCTACACCGGGGAGCTGTTTTTT.

This chain links TRBV3-1 with TRBJ2-2; 9 nucleotides line up with TRBD1. From germline, CDR1 is LGHDT and CDR2 YNNKEL (reference sequence). This CDR3 has 15 residues. V was pared by 7 bases and J by 6 bases, with 9 bases of the junction left unmatched. The CDR3 loop is CASTTNRGRPGELFF. The CDR3 nucleotides are TGTGCCAGCACCACTAACAGGGGGCGCCCCGGGGAGCTGTTTTTT.

This clonotype showed up just a few times. The rearrangement links TRBV3-1 to TRBJ1-6, with TRBD1 as a possible D gene (5 bases). CDR1 is LGHDT, CDR2 YNNKEL, per germline (reference sequence). Trimming removed 4 bases at V and 11 bases at J, with 15 bases between. The CDR3 extends over 14 amino acids. CDR3 in DNA: TGTGCCAGCAGCCGTGGAGGGGACGGGACACCCCTCCACTTT. This sequence encodes CASSRGGDGTPLHF.

This clonotype was counted many times. The chain is built from TRBV12-3 or TRBV12-4 and TRBJ2-1, with TRBD2 identical over 9 bases. The CDR3 sequence is 12 residues long. V gave up 5 bases and J gave up 7 bases; unmatched junction bases: 0. The CDR3 is CASSSGRNEQFF. CDR3 bases: TGTGCCAGCAGTAGCGGGAGGAATGAGCAGTTCTTC.

The chain joins TRBV7-2 to TRBJ2-1, with TRBD2 matching over 12 bases. Germline lookup yields CDR1 SGHTA and CDR2 FQGNSA. The J segment lost 9 bases and the V segment lost 0 bases, leaving 3 bases of the junction unmatched. This CDR3 is built from 15 residues. Written as DNA, the CDR3 is TGTGCCAGCAGCTTAGCCATGGGACTAGCGGGTGAGCAGTTCTTC. Translated: CASSLAMGLAGEQFF. The full variable domain, in which reference TRBV7-2 and TRBJ2-1 provide the parts outside the CDR3, is GAGVSQSPSNKVTEKGKDVELRCDPISGHTALYWYRQSLGQGLEFLIYFQGNSAPDKSGLPSDRFSAERTGGSVSTLTIQRTQQEDSAVYLCASSLAMGLAGEQFFGPGTRLTVL.

This clonotype was found a few times. The rearrangement links TRBV7-9 to TRBJ2-1; 9 nucleotides align to TRBD1. Trimming at V came to 5 bases and at J to 7 bases, leaving 9 bases not matched to a gene. The CDR3 is 15 residues long. Per the germline V gene, CDR1 is SEHNR and CDR2 is FQNEAQ (reference sequence). The CDR3 DNA reads as TGTGCCAGCAGCACAGAGGGACAGGGCCGGAATGAGCAGTTCTTC. It encodes CASSTEGQGRNEQFF.

This clonotype was counted only a few times. The chain couples TRBV12-5 to TRBJ2-2, with D unclear. Germline values: CDR1 LGHNT, CDR2 FRNRAP. The CDR3 is 13 residues long. The V end lost 4 bases, the J end lost 2 bases, and 5 bases lay between the germline ends. The CDR3 loop reads CASGSDNTGELFF. CDR3 sequence (DNA): TGTGCTAGTGGTTCTGACAACACCGGGGAGCTGTTTTTT.

J is TRBJ2-1 and V is TRBV20-1; TRBD2 matches 11 bases. The CDR3 totals 15 residues. Germline V gene lookup returns CDR1 DFQATT and CDR2 SNEGSKA (reference sequence). With V trimmed by 5 bases and J by 5 bases, 8 bases remained unmatched. The DNA of the CDR3 is TGCAGTGCTCAGACTAGCGGGACTGTTGACAATGAGCAGTTCTTC. This gives the protein CSAQTSGTVDNEQFF.

This sequence joins TRBV7-2 and TRBJ1-4; 9 nucleotides align to TRBD1. The length of the CDR3 is 17 residues. The V segment lost 3 bases and the J segment 9 bases; nucleotides outside the gene matches: 14. Germline loops: CDR1 SGHTA, CDR2 FQGNSA. The CDR3 reads CASSLTGTGSGGQKLFF. CDR3 coding DNA: TGTGCCAGCAGCTTGACCGGGACAGGGAGCGGCGGCCAAAAACTGTTTTTT.

This clonotype came up a few times. V gene TRBV10-3 combines with J gene TRBJ2-1, with D uncertain. Germline values: CDR1 ENHRY, CDR2 SYGVKD. The length of the CDR3 is 15 residues. V was pared by 0 bases and J by 7 bases, with 13 bases between. In DNA, the CDR3 is TGTGCCATCAGTGAGTCGAACCGGCGAACTAATGAGCAGTTCTTC. Encoded protein: CAISESNRRTNEQFF.

The V gene is TRBV5-1, the J gene TRBJ2-1, with TRBD2 matching 11 bases. This CDR3 region has 20 residues. CDR1 is SGHRS and CDR2 is YFSETQ in the germline V gene. The V gene end was trimmed by 3 bases and the J gene end by 5 bases; junction bases not matched to a gene: 19. The CDR3 is CASSYRERITPSGGNNEQFF. DNA for the CDR3: TGCGCCAGCAGCTACCGGGAAAGAATAACCCCTAGCGGGGGGAACAATGAGCAGTTCTTC.

J is TRBJ2-1 and V is TRBV4-2; unclear D gene. Germline V gives CDR1 LGHNA, CDR2 YNFKEQ. This CDR3 spans 15 amino acids. V lost 0 bases to trimming and J lost 0 bases, with 6 bases between them. The CDR3 DNA reads TGTGCCAGCAGCCAAGAAGATAGCTCCTACAATGAGCAGTTCTTC. This sequence encodes CASSQEDSSYNEQFF.

The chain joins TRBV19 to TRBJ1-5; a possible D gene is TRBD1 (6 bases). CDR3 length equals 15 residues. Germline CDR1 reads LNHDA; CDR2 reads SQIVND (reference sequence). Between the trimmed V and J ends, which lost 7 bases and 1 base, there was a span of 14 bases. The CDR3 protein is CASNPQGRSNQPQHF. CDR3 in DNA: TGTGCCAGTAATCCCCAGGGGCGAAGCAATCAGCCCCAGCATTTT.

The J gene is TRBJ2-1, the V gene TRBV7-6; 10 nucleotides match TRBD2. There are 15 residues in the CDR3. V was clipped by 5 bases and J by 9 bases; unmatched bases: 10. CDR1 and CDR2 (germline): SGHVS, FNYEAQ. DNA for the CDR3: TGTGCCAGCAGCCCTGGGGCTAGCGGGAGTGGTGAGCAGTTCTTC. Amino acids: CASSPGASGSGEQFF.

This clonotype occurred a few times. The chain has TRBV4-1 and TRBJ1-1; D might be TRBD1 (6 bases). The CDR3 runs 13 residues. V lost 0 bases and J 10 bases, leaving 12 bases between the germline ends. Germline V gene lookup returns CDR1 MGHRA and CDR2 YSYEKL. CDR3 protein: CASSQDPWGRAFF. CDR3 coding DNA: TGCGCCAGCAGCCAAGATCCGTGGGGGCGAGCTTTCTTT.